Listed below are T cell receptor beta chains from one sample, sequenced in a study of shared clonotypes between healthy human individuals. The table came from immunoSEQ multiplex PCR; TCRdb's copy has only in-frame clones and leaves some out. This repertoire shows a few million clones, around 94% found once; its top ten account for around 0.14%. Sequenced: naive CD4+ T cells sorted from blood. Receptor source: a man between 18 and 29 years old in good health. Each CDR3 is given with its conserved first and last residue. The D gene is left open where the match is weak. Size values are once, few and many counts, or a class for expanded clones, and some rows have none.

NA	TRBV10-3	NA	TRBJ1-1	14	TGTGCCATCAGTGGGCCACAGGGCAACACTGAAGCTTTCTTT	CAISGPQGNTEAFF
NA	TRBV5-1	NA	TRBJ1-1	14	TGCGCCAGCAGCTTGTCCGGGATGAACACTGAAGCTTTCTTT	CASSLSGMNTEAFF
NA	TRBV4-3	TRBD1	TRBJ1-1	17	TGCGCCAGCAGCCAGTTGCCCCAGGGGGTGATGAACACTGAAGCTTTCTTT	CASSQLPQGVMNTEAFF
NA	TRBV19	TRBD2	TRBJ2-3	15	TGTGCCAGCGGGACTAGCGGGGGGAAAACAGATACGCAGTATTTT	CASGTSGGKTDTQYF
NA	TRBV30	NA	TRBJ2-3	12	TGTGCCTGGGGAACCACGGGGGTTACGCAGTATTTT	CAWGTTGVTQYF
NA	TRBV6-5	NA	TRBJ2-7	12	TGTGCCAGCAGAGCAGAGGGAAGGTGGCTGTACTTC	CASRAEGRWLYF
NA	TRBV4-3	NA	TRBJ1-3	18	TGCGCCAGCAGCCAACTAGGACCGGGACACAACTCTGGAAACACCATATATTTT	CASSQLGPGHNSGNTIYF
NA	TRBV7-3	TRBD2	TRBJ2-1	15	TGTGCCAGCAGCAATAGCGGGGGTAGCTACAATGAGCAGTTCTTC	CASSNSGGSYNEQFF
NA	TRBV18	NA	TRBJ1-3	16	TGTGCCAGCTCACCACCAGGCAGGACAGAAGGAAACACCATATATTTT	CASSPPGRTEGNTIYF
NA	TRBV19	TRBD1	TRBJ2-7	16	TGTGCCAGTAGTATACCCACGGGACAGGGAACCTACGAGCAGTACTTC	CASSIPTGQGTYEQYF
NA	TRBV11-2	NA	TRBJ1-2	14	TGTGCCAGCAGCTTAGGAGGGGGGAGCTATGGCTACACCTTC	CASSLGGGSYGYTF
NA	TRBV18	NA	TRBJ1-3	17	TGTGCCAGCTCACCAGAGCGGCAGGGGCTCTCTGGAAACACCATATATTTT	CASSPERQGLSGNTIYF
NA	TRBV5-4	NA	TRBJ2-7	15	TGTGCCAGCAGCCCAACAGGAGGAGGGCCGGGCGAGCAGTACTTC	CASSPTGGGPGEQYF
NA	TRBV11-2	TRBD2	TRBJ2-3	17	TGTGCCACTCAACGGGCTAGCGGGAGGGTTTCGACAGATACGCAGTATTTT	CATQRASGRVSTDTQYF
NA	TRBV5-6	NA	TRBJ2-5	14	TGTGCCAGCAGCTTGGGGACGAGTTGGGAGACCCAGTACTTC	CASSLGTSWETQYF
once	TRBV18	NA	TRBJ2-1	15	TGTGCCAGCTCACCGGGACTGGTGACCGGCAATGAGCAGTTCTTC	CASSPGLVTGNEQFF
NA	TRBV18	NA	TRBJ2-5	13	TGTGCCAGCTCACCACCGGTCGGGGAGACCCAGTACTTC	CASSPPVGETQYF
NA	TRBV6-5	TRBD2	TRBJ2-2	15	TGTGCCAGCAGTACCGGGGGGGCCTACACCGGGGAGCTGTTTTTT	CASSTGGAYTGELFF
NA	TRBV6-1	TRBD2	TRBJ2-7	14	TGTGCCGTCACCCCCGGGACTATTAATTTCGAGCAGTACTTC	CAVTPGTINFEQYF
NA	TRBV18	NA	TRBJ1-1	17	TGTGCCAGCTCACAGATCAGCGGGGCCAGCATGAACACTGAAGCTTTCTTT	CASSQISGASMNTEAFF
once	TRBV18	NA	TRBJ2-7	17	TGTGCCAGCTCACCACCCGGAGGGGGTCGGGGTTCCTACGAGCAGTACTTC	CASSPPGGGRGSYEQYF
NA	TRBV29-1	NA	TRBJ2-2	12	TGCAGCGTTTTAAACCCCACCGGGGAGCTGTTTTTT	CSVLNPTGELFF
once	TRBV7-2	NA	TRBJ1-5	15	TGTGCCAGCAGCTTAGGGGTCGATCTTTTTCAGCCCCAGCATTTT	CASSLGVDLFQPQHF
once	TRBV21-1	NA	TRBJ2-7	16	TGTGCCAGCAGCAAAATGGGCAGTATACTCTCCTACGAGCAGTACTTC	CASSKMGSILSYEQYF
NA	TRBV10-2	TRBD1	TRBJ2-2	13	TGCGCCAGCGGGGACAGGGGCTTCGGGGAGCTGTTTTTT	CASGDRGFGELFF
NA	TRBV10-3	NA	TRBJ1-2	13	TGTGCCATCAGTGCACAGGAGGGCTATGGCTACACCTTC	CAISAQEGYGYTF
NA	TRBV5-4	NA	TRBJ2-7	15	TGTGCCAGCAGCCCCGACCTCTCGCCTCCCTACGAGCAGTACTTC	CASSPDLSPPYEQYF
NA	TRBV18	NA	TRBJ1-3	14	TGTGCCAGCTCATCGGGGGCAACTGGAAACACCATATATTTT	CASSSGATGNTIYF
NA	TRBV15	NA	TRBJ2-7	13	TGTGCCACCAGCAGAGAGGCGATTTCCGAGCAGTACTTC	CATSREAISEQYF